The sequence of this T cell receptor (beta chain) was determined in a study of blood T cell repertoires in COVID-19. Study as a whole: T cells, B-cell-depleted T cells, or PBMCs provided the cDNA or gDNA that served as material.

Only in-frame clones appear in the TCRdb table, and some are missing; sequencing was by immunoSEQ multiplex PCR. The sample has under 100,000 clones; about nine tenths are singletons. The CDR3 runs to 15 residues. Per the germline V gene, CDR1 is MNHEY and CDR2 is SMNVEV (reference sequence). Trimming took off 5 bases at V and 0 bases at J, with 14 bases between the two ends. This sequence joins TRBV27 and TRBJ2-7, with TRBD2 as a possible D gene (6 bases). This receptor was taken from a man aged 45-65 years with acute or convalescent COVID-19. Sequenced: peripheral blood. CDR3 region: CASSPRDRYSYEQYF. The DNA for the CDR3 is TGTGCCAGCAGTCCGCGGGACCGCTACTCCTACGAGCAGTACTTC.